The 28 T cell receptor beta chains below all came from one sample that was sequenced in a study of control samples from healthy donors and cancer patients. TCRdb keeps only in-frame clones here, not all; method: immunoSEQ multiplex PCR. The repertoire consists of about 180,000 clones, with 90% occurring once and the leading ten covering around 1.4%. The sequencing input was blood. The receptor source for this set is a woman aged 50 to 60 in good health.

This sequence joins TRBV6-2 or TRBV6-3 and TRBJ2-7, with D possibly matching TRBD1 (5 bases). There are 12 residues in the CDR3. V shed 6 bases and J shed 6 bases, with 12 bases lying between them. Looked up from germline, CDR1 is MNHEY and CDR2 is SVGEGT. The CDR3, as DNA: TGTGCCAGCAGCCGACAGCGCGGCGAGCAGTACTTC. Translation gives CASSRQRGEQYF.

This chain uses TRBV5-5 with TRBJ1-1; 9 bases agree with TRBD1. Trimming cost V 6 bases and J 11 bases; bases outside gene matches: 11. Germline V CDR1 and CDR2: SGHKS, YYEKEE (reference sequence). The CDR3 extends over 13 amino acids. The CDR3 spells CASTPGTGSNAFF. In DNA, the CDR3 is TGTGCCAGCACCCCCGGGACAGGGTCAAATGCTTTCTTT.

The chain joins TRBV7-9 to TRBJ1-5; D unresolved. The CDR3 has 15 amino acids. The germline V gene encodes CDR1 SEHNR and CDR2 FQNEAQ (reference sequence). Trimming left V 1 base short and J 1 base short, with 8 bases between. The CDR3 sequence is CASSLDGWSNQPQHF. In nucleotides, the CDR3 is TGTGCCAGCAGCTTAGACGGTTGGAGCAATCAGCCCCAGCATTTT.

The chain links TRBV7-9 to TRBJ1-4; unclear D gene. The CDR3 runs 15 residues. V lost 7 bases and J 1 base, leaving 13 bases between the germline ends. CDR1 is SEHNR, CDR2 FQNEAQ, per germline (reference sequence). The DNA for the CDR3 is TGTGCCAGCACCAACGCGGGGTTAACTAATGAAAAACTGTTTTTT. Translation: CASTNAGLTNEKLFF.

The genes are TRBV5-6 and TRBJ2-1; D gene ambiguous. The CDR3 spans 13 residues. Between the trimmed V and J ends, which lost 6 bases and 0 bases, there was a span of 7 bases. Germline values: CDR1 SGHDT, CDR2 YYEEEE. CDR3: CASNRPSYNEQFF. Here the CDR3 DNA reads TGTGCCAGCAACCGGCCCTCCTACAATGAGCAGTTCTTC.

This sequence joins TRBV7-2 and TRBJ1-4; tentatively, D is TRBD1 (5 bases). V shed 2 bases and J shed 4 bases, with 8 bases lying between them. CDR3 length: 14 amino acids. CDR1 is SGHTA, CDR2 FQGNSA, per germline. The DNA of the CDR3 is TGTGCCAGCAGCTTAAACAGGTTTAATGAAAAACTGTTTTTT. Protein: CASSLNRFNEKLFF. The full variable domain, with the rest looked up from reference TRBV7-2 and TRBJ1-4, is GAGVSQSPSNKVTEKGKDVELRCDPISGHTALYWYRQSLGQGLEFLIYFQGNSAPDKSGLPSDRFSAERTGGSVSTLTIQRTQQEDSAVYLCASSLNRFNEKLFFGSGTQLSVL.

This sequence joins TRBV28 and TRBJ2-1, with 11 nucleotides matching TRBD2. From germline, CDR1 is MDHEN and CDR2 SYDVKM. With V trimmed by 2 bases and J by 4 bases, 1 base remained unmatched. CDR3 length equals 15 residues. CDR3 DNA sequence: TGTGCCAGCAGTTTAGGGACTAGCGGTTACAATGAGCAGTTCTTC. It specifies CASSLGTSGYNEQFF.

J is TRBJ1-2 and V is TRBV11-2; D remains ambiguous. Germline V gives CDR1 SGHAT, CDR2 FQNNGV. CDR3 size: 15 residues. V lost 4 bases and J lost 2, with 14 bases in between. This CDR3 is CASSSNNLKNYGYTF. The DNA of the CDR3 is TGTGCCAGCAGCTCTAATAATCTGAAGAACTATGGCTACACCTTC.

The CDR3 coding sequence is TGCGCCAGCAGCCAAGGGACAGGGTTTGCTGGCGGGGAGCTGTTTTTT. It encodes CASSQGTGFAGGELFF. The chain joins TRBV4-3 to TRBJ2-2; TRBD1 aligns across 8 bases. Germline V lookup: CDR1 LGHNA, CDR2 YSLEER. The CDR3 sequence is 16 residues long. Unmatched junction bases numbered 8, after V lost 1 base and J lost 7 bases.

The CDR3 coding sequence is TGTGCCAGTAGTAGCGAGGGACGAGGCTCCTATAATTCACCCCTCCACTTT. Its translation is CASSSEGRGSYNSPLHF. The rearrangement uses TRBV19 and TRBJ1-6, with D maybe TRBD1 (5 bases). Trimming took 4 bases from V and 0 from J, leaving 13 bases between them. Germline V gene sequence: CDR1 LNHDA, CDR2 SQIVND (reference sequence). The CDR3 totals 17 residues.

This sequence joins TRBV11-3 and TRBJ2-7; TRBD1 agrees at 9 bases. Per the germline V gene, CDR1 is SGHNT and CDR2 is YENEEA. CDR3 length: 13 residues. J gave up 6 bases and V 5 bases, and 5 bases lay outside the gene matches. The CDR3 DNA follows: TGTGCCAGCAGCCCCGGGACAGGGACCGAGCAGTACTTC. This codes for CASSPGTGTEQYF. The entire variable domain, with the rest obtained from reference TRBV11-3 and TRBJ2-7, is as follows: EAGVVQSPRYKIIEKKQPVAFWCNPISGHNTLYWYLQNLGQGPELLIRYENEEAVDDSQLPKDRFSAERLKGVDSTLKIQPAELGDSAVYLCASSPGTGTEQYFGPGTRLTVT.

V usage is TRBV6-2 or TRBV6-3 and J usage is TRBJ1-5; perhaps TRBD1 as D (6 bases). Germline CDR1 reads MNHEY; CDR2 reads SVGEGT. The length of the CDR3 is 16 residues. V lost 6 bases, J lost 5 bases, and 20 bases lay in between. DNA of the CDR3: TGTGCCAGCAGCCCTAGCCGGGGGGCGCGGTATCAGCCCCAGCATTTT. Translation gives CASSPSRGARYQPQHF.

This sequence joins TRBV4-1 and TRBJ2-7; TRBD1 aligns across 8 bases. Germline trimming cut 4 bases from V and 7 bases from J; bases unmatched to any gene: 9. Germline V gene data show CDR1 as MGHRA and CDR2 as YSYEKL. This CDR3 is built from 14 residues. In DNA form, the CDR3 reads TGCGCCAGCAGCCCCGGGACAGGCTCAAGGGAGCAGTACTTC. Amino acids: CASSPGTGSREQYF.

The rearrangement joins TRBV5-4 to TRBJ2-1, with a possible D match to TRBD2 (7 bases). The CDR3 spans 16 residues. Germline loops: CDR1 SGHNT, CDR2 YYREEE (reference sequence). Trimming removed 7 bases from V and 4 bases from J, with 21 bases in between. The CDR3 region has the DNA TGTGCCAGCCTAGGACCGGGGGGCCGCGCTTACAATGAGCAGTTCTTC. It codes for CASLGPGGRAYNEQFF.

The gene calls are TRBV3-1 (or the pseudogene TRBV3-2) and TRBJ1-2; TRBD1 matches 7 bases. Germline values: CDR1 LGHDT, CDR2 YNNKEL (reference sequence). V shed 0 bases and J 4 bases; nucleotides not matched to a gene: 5. The CDR3 spans 15 residues. Here the CDR3 DNA reads TGTGCCAGCAGCCAAGAACAGGGGCAGCTCTATGGCTACACCTTC. Protein: CASSQEQGQLYGYTF.

CDR3 DNA: TGTGCCAGCAGCCACCTCGGGGGCAGGGGCCATGAAGCTTTCTTT. It translates to CASSHLGGRGHEAFF. The chain uses TRBV14 and TRBJ1-1; D may be TRBD1 (6 bases). Germline assignment: CDR1 SGHDN and CDR2 FVKESK. Trimming stripped 3 bases from V and 7 bases from J, with 18 bases between. CDR3 size: 15 residues.

J is TRBJ2-3 and V is TRBV24-1, with TRBD2 matching over 7 bases. Losses at the gene ends were 6 bases for V and 1 base for J; bases not matched to a gene: 9. CDR1 KGHDR and CDR2 SFDVKD come from the germline V gene. This CDR3 is 16 amino acids long. CDR3 protein: CATSPSWAGGTDTQYF. The DNA of the CDR3 is TGTGCCACCAGTCCCTCGTGGGCGGGGGGCACAGATACGCAGTATTTT.

The chain carries TRBV14 and TRBJ2-3; D is ambiguous. This CDR3 is built from 16 residues. Trimming removed 3 bases at V and 6 bases at J, with 19 bases between. CDR1 SGHDN and CDR2 FVKESK come from the germline V gene. For the CDR3, the DNA is TGTGCCAGCAGCCAGAAGACGGGCCTATGGTTTGATACGCAGTATTTT. This sequence encodes CASSQKTGLWFDTQYF. Combining the CDR3 with reference TRBV14 and TRBJ2-3 gives the whole variable domain EAGVTQFPSHSVIEKGQTVTLRCDPISGHDNLYWYRRVMGKEIKFLLHFVKESKQDESGMPNNRFLAERTGGTYSTLKVQPAELEDSGVYFCASSQKTGLWFDTQYFGPGTRLTVL.

CDR3 nucleotide sequence: TGTGCCAGCAGCTTGGAGGAGGGTGGGACTGAAGCTTTCTTT. It yields the protein CASSLEEGGTEAFF. This chain uses TRBV5-4 with TRBJ1-1; D gene ambiguous. Germline V gives CDR1 SGHNT, CDR2 YYREEE (reference sequence). This CDR3 region has 14 residues. Trimming removed 0 bases from V and 5 bases from J, with 11 bases in between.

J is TRBJ2-3 and V is TRBV15, with D tentatively TRBD1 or TRBD2 (5 bases each). Deletions cut 0 bases from V and 8 bases from J, with 9 bases between. Per the germline V gene, CDR1 is LNHNV and CDR2 is YYDKDF (reference sequence). CDR3 length: 13 residues. In nucleotides, the CDR3 is TGTGCCACCAGCAGAGAGTCTGGGGGTACGCAGTATTTT. As protein: CATSRESGGTQYF.

The chain has TRBV27 and TRBJ2-1; D call uncertain. The CDR3 is made up of 16 amino acids. Germline V gives CDR1 MNHEY, CDR2 SMNVEV (reference sequence). V lost 0 bases to trimming and J lost 4 bases, with 13 bases between them. CDR3 amino acids: CASSLSYSTSYNEQFF. The CDR3 DNA follows: TGTGCCAGCAGTTTATCTTATTCGACGAGTTACAATGAGCAGTTCTTC.

For this clone: This CDR3 is also generated by other DNA sequences in the sample. The CDR3 DNA reads as TGTGCCAGTAGTATAGGTGAAAAACTGTTTTTT. This translates into CASSIGEKLFF. The chain combines TRBV19 with TRBJ1-4; D unclear. Trimming took off 1 base at V and 7 bases at J, with 1 base between the two ends. The CDR3 is 11 amino acids. Germline CDR1 and CDR2: LNHDA and SQIVND (reference sequence).

The chain employs TRBV30 and TRBJ2-2, with D hard to call. Trimming stripped 2 bases from V and 6 bases from J, with 19 bases between. CDR1 GTSNPN and CDR2 SVGIG come from the germline V gene (reference sequence). The CDR3 is 16 amino acids. CDR3 coding DNA: TGTGCCTGGAGTCAGGACCTCCGGGTGGTAGCCGGGGAGCTGTTTTTT. Its translation: CAWSQDLRVVAGELFF.

This clone was recorded once. J is TRBJ1-1 and V is TRBV29-1; D is unclear. The CDR3 loop spans 14 amino acids. Germline V lookup: CDR1 SQVTM, CDR2 ANQGSEA. The V and J ends lost 4 bases and 0 bases respectively, with 12 bases between them. This chain's CDR3 is CSVVRVLMNTEAFF. The CDR3 DNA follows: TGCAGCGTTGTTAGGGTTCTCATGAACACTGAAGCTTTCTTT. Using reference TRBV29-1 and TRBJ1-1 for the parts outside the CDR3, the full variable domain is SAVISQKPSRDICQRGTSLTIQCQVDSQVTMMFWYRQQPGQSLTLIATANQGSEATYESGFVIDKFPISRPNLTFSTLTVSNMSPEDSSIYLCSVVRVLMNTEAFFGQGTRLTVV.

V and J are TRBV6-5 and TRBJ2-7, with 7 bases fitting TRBD1. The CDR3 is 13 amino acids. Germline-derived CDR1 and CDR2 are MNHEY and SVGAGI. J was trimmed by 4 bases and V by 6 bases; bases with no gene match: 6. The CDR3, as DNA: TGTGCCAGCAGCAGACAGGGTCCGTACGAGCAGTACTTC. Translation: CASSRQGPYEQYF.

The chain employs TRBV20-1 and TRBJ2-7; D ambiguous. This CDR3 comprises 11 residues. Germline CDR1 is DFQATT and CDR2 is SNEGSKA (reference sequence). Trimming pared 5 bases from V and 0 bases from J, leaving 5 bases between. The DNA of the CDR3 is TGCAGTGCTCGGCCCTCCTACGAGCAGTACTTC. Its translation: CSARPSYEQYF.

The chain uses TRBV10-3 and TRBJ2-6; 9 nucleotides line up with TRBD1. The germline CDR1 and CDR2 sequences are ENHRY and SYGVKD. With V trimmed by 8 bases and J by 1 base, 6 bases remained unmatched. The CDR3 has 16 residues. CDR3 DNA sequence: TGTGCCATCTCCAGGACAGGGGTATCTGGGGCCAACGTCCTGACTTTC. Its translation is CAISRTGVSGANVLTF.

V and J are TRBV7-9 and TRBJ1-3; no definite D call. Trimming took off 2 bases at V and 7 bases at J, with 0 bases between the two ends. In germline, CDR1 is SEHNR, CDR2 FQNEAQ (reference sequence). The CDR3 contains 10 residues. The CDR3 coding sequence is TGTGCCAGCAGCTTAAACACCATATATTTT. This translates into CASSLNTIYF.